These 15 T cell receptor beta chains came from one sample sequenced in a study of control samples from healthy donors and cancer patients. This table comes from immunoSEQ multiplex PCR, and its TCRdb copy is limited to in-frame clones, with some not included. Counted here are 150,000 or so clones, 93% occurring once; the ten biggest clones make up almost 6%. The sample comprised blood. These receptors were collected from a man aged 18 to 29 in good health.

The CDR3 is CASSSVSRVYNEQFF. The CDR3 DNA reads TGTGCCAGCAGCTCGGTATCGAGGGTCTACAATGAGCAGTTCTTC. The V and J genes are TRBV5-6 and TRBJ2-1, with D perhaps matching TRBD2 (5 bases). Trimming removed 3 bases from V and 3 bases from J, with 13 bases in between. The CDR3 has 15 residues. Germline CDR1 and CDR2: SGHDT and YYEEEE.

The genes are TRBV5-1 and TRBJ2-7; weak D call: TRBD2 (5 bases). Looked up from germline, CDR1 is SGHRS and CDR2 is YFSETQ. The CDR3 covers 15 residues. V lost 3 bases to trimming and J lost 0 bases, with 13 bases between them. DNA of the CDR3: TGCGCCAGCAGCTCGGAGCCCGGGGTCTCCTACGAGCAGTACTTC. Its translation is CASSSEPGVSYEQYF.

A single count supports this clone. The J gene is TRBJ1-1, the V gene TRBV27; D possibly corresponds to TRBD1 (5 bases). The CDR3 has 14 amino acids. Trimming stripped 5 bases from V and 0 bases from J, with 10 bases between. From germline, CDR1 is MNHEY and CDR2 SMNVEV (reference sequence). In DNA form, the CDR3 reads TGTGCCAGCAGTAGGGGTCAGATGAACACTGAAGCTTTCTTT. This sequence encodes CASSRGQMNTEAFF.

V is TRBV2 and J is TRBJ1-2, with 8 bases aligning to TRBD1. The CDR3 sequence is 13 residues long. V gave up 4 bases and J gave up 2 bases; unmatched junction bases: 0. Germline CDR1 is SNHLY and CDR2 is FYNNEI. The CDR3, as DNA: TGTGCCAGCAGTGGGACAGGGAACTATGGCTACACCTTC. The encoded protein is CASSGTGNYGYTF.

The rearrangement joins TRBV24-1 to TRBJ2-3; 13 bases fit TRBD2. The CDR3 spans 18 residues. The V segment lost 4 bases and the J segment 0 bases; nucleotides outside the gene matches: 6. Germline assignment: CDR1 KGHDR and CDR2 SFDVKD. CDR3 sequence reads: CATSETSGGPQSTDTQYF. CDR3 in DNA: TGTGCCACCAGTGAGACTAGCGGGGGGCCTCAAAGCACAGATACGCAGTATTTT.

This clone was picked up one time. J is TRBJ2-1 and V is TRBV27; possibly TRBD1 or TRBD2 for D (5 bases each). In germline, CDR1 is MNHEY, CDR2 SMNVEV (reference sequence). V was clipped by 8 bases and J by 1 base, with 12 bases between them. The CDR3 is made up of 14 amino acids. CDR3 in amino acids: CASAGGGSYNEQFF. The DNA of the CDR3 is TGTGCCAGCGCCGGTGGGGGATCCTACAATGAGCAGTTCTTC.

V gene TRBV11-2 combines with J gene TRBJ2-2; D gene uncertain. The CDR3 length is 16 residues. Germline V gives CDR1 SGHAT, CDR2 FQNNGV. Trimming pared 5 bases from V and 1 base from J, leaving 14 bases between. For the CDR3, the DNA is TGTGCCAGCAGCCAGCGCGGTATATTGAACACCGGGGAGCTGTTTTTT. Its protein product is CASSQRGILNTGELFF.

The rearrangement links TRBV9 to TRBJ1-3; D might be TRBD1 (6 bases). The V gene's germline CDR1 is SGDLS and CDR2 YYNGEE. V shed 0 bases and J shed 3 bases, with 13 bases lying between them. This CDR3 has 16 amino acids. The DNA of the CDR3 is TGTGCCAGCAGCGTAGCGAGCCAGGGGTATGGAAACACCATATATTTT. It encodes CASSVASQGYGNTIYF.

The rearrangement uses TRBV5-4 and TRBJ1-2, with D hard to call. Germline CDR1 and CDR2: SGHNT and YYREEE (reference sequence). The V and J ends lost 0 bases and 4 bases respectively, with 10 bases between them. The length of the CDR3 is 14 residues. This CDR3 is CASSLAGPRYGYTF. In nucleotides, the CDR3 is TGTGCCAGCAGCTTGGCCGGTCCTCGCTATGGCTACACCTTC.

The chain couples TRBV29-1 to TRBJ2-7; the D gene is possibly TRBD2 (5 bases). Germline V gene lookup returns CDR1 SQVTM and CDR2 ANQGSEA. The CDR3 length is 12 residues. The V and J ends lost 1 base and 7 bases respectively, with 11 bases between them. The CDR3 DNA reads TGCAGCGTTGAAGGACTCTGGAGGGAGCAGTACTTC. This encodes CSVEGLWREQYF.

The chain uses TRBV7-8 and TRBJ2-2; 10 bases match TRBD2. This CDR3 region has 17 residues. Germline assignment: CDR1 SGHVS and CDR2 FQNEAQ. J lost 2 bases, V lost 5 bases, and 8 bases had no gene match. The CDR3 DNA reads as TGTGCCAGCAGCGCGCTAGCGGGAGCTCTAAACACCGGGGAGCTGTTTTTT. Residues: CASSALAGALNTGELFF.

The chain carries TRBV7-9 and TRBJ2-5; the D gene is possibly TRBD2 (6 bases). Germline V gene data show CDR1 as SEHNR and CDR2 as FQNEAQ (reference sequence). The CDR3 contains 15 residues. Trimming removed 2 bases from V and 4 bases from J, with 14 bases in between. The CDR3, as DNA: TGTGCCAGCAGCTTAAGTTCGGGGGAGAGAGAGACCCAGTACTTC. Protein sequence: CASSLSSGERETQYF.

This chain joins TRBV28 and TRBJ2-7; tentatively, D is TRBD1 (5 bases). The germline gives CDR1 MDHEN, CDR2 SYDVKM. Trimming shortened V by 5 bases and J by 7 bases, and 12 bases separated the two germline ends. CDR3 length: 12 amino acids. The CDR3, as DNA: TGTGCCAGCAGTATCTGGGGCCGGGAGCAGTACTTC. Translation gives CASSIWGREQYF.

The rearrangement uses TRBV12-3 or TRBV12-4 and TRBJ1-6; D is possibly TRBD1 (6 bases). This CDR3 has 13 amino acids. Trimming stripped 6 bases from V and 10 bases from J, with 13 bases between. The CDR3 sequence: CASRARGESPLHF. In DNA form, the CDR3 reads TGTGCCAGCAGGGCTAGGGGGGAATCACCCCTCCACTTT.

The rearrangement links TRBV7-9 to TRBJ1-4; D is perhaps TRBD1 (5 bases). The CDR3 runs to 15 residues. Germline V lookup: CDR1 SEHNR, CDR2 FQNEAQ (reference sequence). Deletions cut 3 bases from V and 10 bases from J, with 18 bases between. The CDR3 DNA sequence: TGTGCCAGCAGCTTCTGGACACCGAACCCACGAAAACTGTTTTTT. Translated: CASSFWTPNPRKLFF.